This T cell receptor (beta chain) stems from a study of memory CD4+ T cells and cytomegalovirus serostatus. Trimming removed 4 bases at V and 0 bases at J, with 18 bases between. This CDR3 spans 18 amino acids. Germline V lookup: CDR1 ENHRY, CDR2 SYGVKD. The sort gate was single viable CD3+CD4+CD8-CD45RO+ cells for memory CD4+ T cells. Profiled with immunoSEQ multiplex PCR; TCRdb holds only in-frame clones, not every one. The sample consists of approximately 70,000 clones, 75% to 80% of them appearing once. The sequence derives from an adult in good health and CMV-seropositive. The sequenced material came from memory CD4+ T cells from blood. The V call is TRBV10-3, the J call TRBJ2-2, with D perhaps matching TRBD2 (6 bases). The CDR3 region has the DNA TGTGCCATCAGTGGTGGGCGGGGCGCCACTCCGAACACCGGGGAGCTGTTTTTT. As protein: CAISGGRGATPNTGELFF.